These 20 T cell receptor beta chains originate from one sample sequenced in a study of control samples from healthy donors and cancer patients. The repertoire was sequenced with immunoSEQ multiplex PCR; TCRdb's copy has only in-frame clones and lacks some. The repertoire holds approximately 76,000 clones, with roughly 84% as singletons. Sequenced: PBMCs. These receptors came from a man between 60 and 75 years old with head and neck cancer.

The chain has TRBV7-6 and TRBJ1-2; D unresolved. CDR1 is SGHVS and CDR2 is FNYEAQ in the germline V gene. CDR3 length equals 13 residues. The V end lost 4 bases, the J end lost 10 bases, and 16 bases lay between the germline ends. CDR3 sequence: CASSSRLGSLYTF. The DNA for the CDR3 is TGTGCCAGCAGCTCCCGGCTGGGTAGCCTCTACACCTTC.

The V gene is TRBV12-3 or TRBV12-4, the J gene TRBJ1-2; D is perhaps TRBD1 (5 bases). The CDR3 has 13 amino acids. The V end was cut by 4 bases, the J end by 5 bases, with 11 bases between. CDR3 sequence reads: CASSWGTDYGYTF. CDR3 nucleotide sequence: TGTGCCAGCAGTTGGGGGACGGATTATGGCTACACCTTC.

This clone appeared once. CDR3 nucleotides: TGTGCCAGCAGTTTCCAGGACAGGAGCTCCTACGAGCAGTACTTC. This gives the protein CASSFQDRSSYEQYF. The V gene is TRBV28, the J gene TRBJ2-7, with 7 bases lining up with TRBD1. V gave up 3 bases and J gave up 0 bases; unmatched junction bases: 5. The CDR3 is made up of 15 amino acids. CDR1 is MDHEN, CDR2 SYDVKM, per germline.

The V call is TRBV6-5, the J call TRBJ1-5; 8 bases align to TRBD1. The CDR3 runs to 15 residues. Trimming removed 6 bases from V and 0 bases from J; junction bases left unmatched: 4. Germline V gene data show CDR1 as MNHEY and CDR2 as SVGAGI. CDR3 sequence (DNA): TGTGCCAGCAGCGCGACAGGGGTTAGCAATCAGCCCCAGCATTTT. This translates into CASSATGVSNQPQHF.

The genes are TRBV28 and TRBJ2-7; TRBD2 matches 13 bases. With 4 bases clipped from V and 2 bases from J, the junction kept 2 bases outside the gene matches. CDR3 length: 15 amino acids. Germline V lookup: CDR1 MDHEN, CDR2 SYDVKM. The CDR3: CASSSTSGRAYEQYF. CDR3 coding DNA: TGTGCCAGCAGTTCCACTAGCGGGAGGGCCTACGAGCAGTACTTC.

The chain joins TRBV19 to TRBJ2-1; perhaps D is TRBD1 or TRBD2 (6 bases each). V was trimmed by 5 bases and J by 6 bases, leaving 14 bases between them. Looked up from germline, CDR1 is LNHDA and CDR2 is SQIVND (reference sequence). This CDR3 spans 14 amino acids. The CDR3 region is CASSGPPGANEQFF. Here the CDR3 DNA reads TGTGCCAGTAGTGGACCTCCGGGGGCCAATGAGCAGTTCTTC.

The chain combines TRBV6-1 with TRBJ2-7; no reliable D call. Trimming took off 0 bases at V and 3 bases at J, with 6 bases between the two ends. Per germline, CDR1 MNHNS and CDR2 SASEGT. The CDR3 runs to 13 residues. In DNA, the CDR3 is TGTGCCAGCAGTGAAGCGATGGGCTACGAGCAGTACTTC. Translating it yields CASSEAMGYEQYF.

J is TRBJ1-1 and V is TRBV27, with a possible D match to TRBD1 (5 bases). Looked up from germline, CDR1 is MNHEY and CDR2 is SMNVEV (reference sequence). Trimming pared 5 bases from V and 0 bases from J, leaving 10 bases between. The CDR3 spans 14 residues. The CDR3 is CASSPGRMNTEAFF. The CDR3 DNA sequence: TGTGCCAGCAGTCCGGGACGTATGAACACTGAAGCTTTCTTT.

The rearrangement joins TRBV7-9 to TRBJ1-5, with D possibly TRBD1 on 6 matching bases. Trimming removed 5 bases at V and 6 bases at J, with 17 bases between. The CDR3 is 15 amino acids. Germline-derived CDR1 and CDR2 are SEHNR and FQNEAQ (reference sequence). The CDR3 DNA reads as TGTGCCAGCAGCGAGGGGGGCCAGGGAAGTCAGCCCCAGCATTTT. Its translation is CASSEGGQGSQPQHF.

The table lists this clone with a few counts. This chain joins TRBV28 and TRBJ2-7; 9 bases map to TRBD2. This CDR3 is built from 14 residues. Germline trimming cut 4 bases from V and 6 bases from J; bases unmatched to any gene: 7. The germline V gene encodes CDR1 MDHEN and CDR2 SYDVKM. The DNA for the CDR3 is TGTGCCAGCAGTTACAGCGGGAGGTACGGCGAGCAGTACTTC. Translation gives CASSYSGRYGEQYF.

The V and J genes are TRBV19 and TRBJ2-3; 14 positions agree with TRBD2. V was clipped by 8 bases and J by 6 bases; unmatched bases: 1. This CDR3 comprises 13 residues. Germline CDR1 reads LNHDA; CDR2 reads SQIVND (reference sequence). The CDR3: CASRLAGGDTQYF. The CDR3 DNA is TGTGCCAGTCGACTAGCGGGAGGGGATACGCAGTATTTT.

The chain has TRBV2 and TRBJ2-1; 13 bases are a match to TRBD2. Germline V gene data show CDR1 as SNHLY and CDR2 as FYNNEI. The CDR3 has 16 amino acids. V was pared by 6 bases and J by 6 bases, with 8 bases of the junction left unmatched. The CDR3 loop is CASSRLTSGGGNEQFF. The DNA for the CDR3 is TGTGCCAGCAGCAGACTAACTAGCGGGGGGGGCAATGAGCAGTTCTTC.

This chain joins TRBV7-8 and TRBJ2-7; a weak D match, TRBD2 (6 bases). The CDR3 has 15 amino acids. The V and J ends lost 1 base and 2 bases respectively, with 12 bases between them. Per germline, CDR1 SGHVS and CDR2 FQNEAQ. The CDR3 coding sequence is TGTGCCAGCAGCTTAGGGTCGTCGGGGGCCTACGAGCAGTACTTC. Its translation is CASSLGSSGAYEQYF.

This clone is a singleton in its sample. The chain couples TRBV12-3 or TRBV12-4 to TRBJ2-7, with D perhaps matching TRBD1 or TRBD2 (5 bases each). CDR3 length: 13 amino acids. The V gene lost 6 bases and the J gene lost 1 base, with 10 bases spanning the gap. Here the CDR3 reads CASSLWGSYEQYF. The CDR3 DNA is TGTGCCAGCAGCCTCTGGGGGTCCTACGAGCAGTACTTC.

The chain joins TRBV10-3 to TRBJ1-5, with D hard to call. The CDR3 runs to 13 residues. The germline CDR1 and CDR2 sequences are ENHRY and SYGVKD. Trimming pared 7 bases from V and 3 bases from J, leaving 10 bases between. In DNA, the CDR3 is TGTGCCATCACGGTCCAGAACAATCAGCCCCAGCATTTT. Translation: CAITVQNNQPQHF.

The table lists this clone with a count of one. This chain connects TRBV7-9 to TRBJ2-3; 8 bases are a match to TRBD2. The CDR3 is made up of 16 amino acids. Germline CDR1 and CDR2: SEHNR and FQNEAQ (reference sequence). Trimming removed 1 base from V and 2 bases from J; junction bases left unmatched: 5. The CDR3 sequence is CASSLDGRAPTDTQYF. The CDR3 DNA sequence: TGTGCCAGCAGCTTAGACGGGAGGGCCCCCACAGATACGCAGTATTTT.

V gene TRBV18 combines with J gene TRBJ1-1; D unresolved. V was cut by 0 bases and J by 1 base, with 12 bases left in between. The CDR3 has 16 amino acids. The V gene's germline CDR1 is KGHSH and CDR2 LQKENI. The CDR3 is CASSPPEDIRNTEAFF. CDR3 sequence (DNA): TGTGCCAGCTCACCACCAGAAGATATTAGGAACACTGAAGCTTTCTTT.

The chain recombines TRBV5-4 with TRBJ2-7; 12 nucleotides align to TRBD2. V was pared by 4 bases and J by 9 bases, with 11 bases of the junction left unmatched. The V gene's germline CDR1 is SGHNT and CDR2 YYREEE (reference sequence). This CDR3 comprises 15 residues. CDR3 in DNA: TGTGCCAGCAGCCTTCGACTAGCGGGAGCGGGTGGGCAGTACTTC. Amino acid sequence: CASSLRLAGAGGQYF.

The rearrangement links TRBV3-1 (or the pseudogene TRBV3-2) to TRBJ2-3; 10 bases align to TRBD1. The CDR3 spans 20 residues. Germline loops: CDR1 LGHDT, CDR2 YNNKEL (reference sequence). The ends lost 1 base at V and 1 base at J; junction bases unmatched: 14. This chain's CDR3 is CASSQVGGTGARTRTDTQYF. In DNA, the CDR3 is TGTGCCAGCAGCCAAGTAGGCGGGACAGGGGCTAGAACACGCACAGATACGCAGTATTTT.

Details on this clone: An end of the junction does not agree with germline; a read error may underlie this. The chain employs TRBV5-8 and TRBJ2-3; D call uncertain. The CDR3 loop spans 10 amino acids. Germline assignment: CDR1 SGHTS and CDR2 YDEGEE. The chain's CDR3 is CASSFWVGHF. CDR3 coding DNA: TGTGCCAGCAGCTTTTGGGTTGGTCATTTT. Full variable domain (outside the CDR3, taken from reference TRBV5-8 and TRBJ2-3): EAGVTQSPTHLIKTRGQQATLRCSPISGHTSVYWYQQALGLGLQFLLWYDEGEERNRGNFPPRFSGRQFPNYSSELNVNALELEDSALYLCASSFWVGHFGPGTRLTVL.